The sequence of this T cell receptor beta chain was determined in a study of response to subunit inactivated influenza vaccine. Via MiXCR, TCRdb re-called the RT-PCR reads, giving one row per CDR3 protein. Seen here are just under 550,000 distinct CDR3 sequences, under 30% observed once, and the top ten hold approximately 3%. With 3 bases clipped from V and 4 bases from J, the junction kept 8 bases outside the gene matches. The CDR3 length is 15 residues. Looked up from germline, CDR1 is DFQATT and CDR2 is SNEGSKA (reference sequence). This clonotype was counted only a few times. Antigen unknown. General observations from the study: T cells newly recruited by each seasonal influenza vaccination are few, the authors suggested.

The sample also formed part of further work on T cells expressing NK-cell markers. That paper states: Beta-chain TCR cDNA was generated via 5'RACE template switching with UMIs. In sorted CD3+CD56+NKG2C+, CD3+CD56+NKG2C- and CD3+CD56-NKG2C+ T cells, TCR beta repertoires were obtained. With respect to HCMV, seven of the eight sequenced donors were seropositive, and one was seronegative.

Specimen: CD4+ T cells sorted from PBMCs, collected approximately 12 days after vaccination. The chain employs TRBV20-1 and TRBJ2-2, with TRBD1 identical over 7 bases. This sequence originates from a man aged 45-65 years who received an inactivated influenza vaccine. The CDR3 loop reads CSASAPGQFTGELFF. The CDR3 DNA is TGCAGTGCTAGTGCCCCGGGACAGTTCACCGGGGAGCTGTTTTTT.